This T cell receptor (beta chain) derives from a study of cytomegalovirus exposure and HLA in healthy donors listed by TCRdb under 2017. Context from the whole study: In an earlier analysis of some 610 of the donors, about 260 Gb of sequence data and 100 million or so unique TCR beta sequences from roughly 180 million T cells were reported. An early release covering roughly 600 HLA-typed donors comprised about 320 gigabases of sequencing data and around 80 million unique TCR sequences. Among the roughly 400 genotyped donors, around 81% belonged to the genetic ancestry cluster associated with self-reported Caucasian donors. The study was designed to test whether signatures of past pathogen exposure could be identified by cataloging public T cell receptors. The T cell repertoires of around 730 subjects were profiled by immunosequencing and related to cytomegalovirus serostatus. Besides the first cohort of under 700 subjects, a separate validation cohort made up of roughly 120 different subjects was used. High-throughput TCR immunosequencing, statistical association of individual TCRs with disease status, and machine learning were combined to predict cytomegalovirus infection status. A later analysis re-examined previously published TCR beta repertoires from more than 650 donors and added high-resolution HLA genotyping to investigate patterns of TCR occurrence. Rather than drawing on any new phenotypic data, the later analysis identified candidate immune exposures from TCR beta sequences and the way those sequences occurred across donors. An earlier analysis of a few hundred of the donors applied high-throughput TCR beta sequencing to assess whether each TCR beta V gene segment acted as functional or pseudogenic. Donor age, sex, ethnicity and CMV serostatus were compiled together with the repertoire data. Genome-wide SNP genotypes for about 65% of the roughly 700 donors were used in a later genetic analysis, which treated that subset as a discovery cohort. All discovery cohort repertoires had been generated using a single sequencing platform. Both class I and class II loci were covered by HLA typing, at four-digit resolution. Typing coverage differed by locus: A, B, C, DRB1 and DQB1 were typed in about 620-640 donors, DQA1 in roughly 510, DPA1 in 600 to 610, and DPB1 in just under 490. Five DR-DQ haplotypes were handled as single units for association and clustering, since linkage in the cohort was strong. Across approximately 400 genotyped donors of the cohort, an average of 235,054 unique TCR beta nucleotide sequences per donor were sequenced, and approximately 17% of those sequences were non-productive.

On this clone itself: What antigen it recognizes has not been identified. No base quality values were provided; no much bigger clone lies one nucleotide off. The same CDR3 can be traced to other DNA sequences in this sample.

The CDR3 has 14 amino acids, counting the end cysteine and phenylalanine. Only the CDR3 DNA is retained, 42 bases long and in frame from the first base. V is cut back by 2 bases and J by 4 bases, with 4 bases in the junction unmatched. According to the germline V gene, CDR1 reads SGHRS and CDR2 reads YFSETQ. The cohort comprised some 730 healthy bone marrow donors. Cohort members were all nominally healthy when sampled, although unrecorded immune exposures were likely present. The donor tested CMV seronegative and was one of the 352 seronegative cohort members. A peripheral blood sample was provided by each donor, and peripheral blood mononuclear cells were used for TCR beta sequencing. Genomic DNA was extracted from the blood cell samples with the Qiagen DNeasy Blood Extraction Kit. Receptors were amplified or captured by the immunoSEQ multiplex PCR assay. A mixture of 60 forward primers for TCR Vbeta segments and 13 reverse primers for TCR Jbeta segments was used in the multiplex PCR. Amplification of the CDR3 region of rearranged TCR beta genes was performed with a multiplex PCR assay on genomic DNA. On the Illumina HiSeq System, the amplified TCR beta libraries were sequenced as 87-base-pair reads. The authors processed their data as follows. A later analysis counted tens of millions of unique TCR beta chains across the 650 to 800 repertoires, and about 10 million of these chains were shared by at least two donors. To remove PCR and sequencing errors, raw reads were error-corrected and collapsed into unique sequences using a nearest-neighbor algorithm that merged closely related sequences. V, D and J gene segments were assigned by aligning CDR3 sequences to IMGT reference sequences. For a sequence to be retained, a match of at least six nucleotides to both a V gene segment and a J gene segment was required. Rearrangements were called productive when the CDR3 lacked stop codons and stayed in frame with V and J; all others were non-productive. Following IMGT convention, CDR3 was defined as the stretch from the second conserved V-encoded cysteine up to the conserved J-encoded phenylalanine. Sequences without an unambiguous match to a single V gene segment were excluded from the earlier analysis of about 630 of the donors. An earlier analysis of fewer than 750 of the donors classified V segments as functional when productive rearrangements were above 56.7% and as segregating when the standard deviation between donors was above 5%. A statistical classification framework was developed to diagnose cytomegalovirus status using the catalog of TCR beta chain sequences. In a later analysis, TCR nucleotide sequences were compared against IMGT/GENE-DB human TR gene sequences so that V and J genes could be assigned. In a later analysis, CDR3 sequences and most-parsimonious VDJ recombination scenarios were assigned using the TCRdist pipeline. In a later analysis, every TCR beta chain was defined by the combination of its CDR3 amino acid sequence and its V-gene family, and reads without a unique V-gene family were dropped. In a later analysis, 550 to 650 highly shared, low-generation-probability nucleotide sequences were removed to address suspected cross-contamination and a sequencing artifact. In a later analysis, a clonal expansion index was calculated for each public chain from normalized within-repertoire ranks of inferred template counts. In a later analysis, generation probabilities were computed using a VDJ recombination model fitted to out-of-frame rearrangements, and the results were checked against IGoR. In a later analysis, hypergeometric tests were used to score TCR-TCR, TCR-HLA and TCR-CMV co-occurrence, with a repertoire-size bias correction applied to TCR pairs. In a later analysis, false discovery rates were estimated by permuting HLA or CMV assignments 20 times. In a later analysis, co-occurring TCRs were grouped using DBSCAN, and TCRdist sequence similarity was added for clustering within HLA-allele-positive subsets. Co-occurrence clustering excluded repertoires with fewer than 30,000 or more than 120,000 public chains, plus five with anomalous nucleotide sharing. This is the immuneACCESS table as TCRdb keeps it, with only in-frame sequences that have V and J called. A part of the clones is gone; compared with another copy, unresolved V genes explain less than half, and the rest is unexplained. V, J and clone size derive from that table, while D and trimming were established from the DNA sequence. This sample comprises approximately 150,000 clones, 66% of them detected only once. The ten largest account for over 5% of the sample.

General conclusions and limits of the study: At a false discovery rate of 0.05, a later analysis linked 16,951 TCR beta sequences to specific HLA alleles. A later analysis found that HLA-associated TCR beta chains were more clonally expanded and had lower generation probabilities than equally common non-associated chains. Because counts were too low, 15 to 20 rarely observed V segments, including chromosome 9 orphons, were left out of the earlier analysis of 500 to 650 of the donors. In a later analysis, the rate of TCR association differed among HLA loci, with DRB1 alleles having the most associated TCRs and HLA-C alleles having the fewest. An earlier analysis of 450 to 750 of the donors showed that most TCR beta V segments appeared in productive rearrangements either about 87% or about 30% of the time, which broadly matched IMGT annotations. The only immune exposure information available for the cohort was CMV serostatus. Strong co-occurrence of HLA alleles, especially DR and DQ, made assigning TCR associations to individual alleles difficult. Presence/absence analyses assumed roughly uniform sequencing depth across donors, an assumption that may not hold. In a later analysis, several top co-occurrence clusters were reported to appear linked to parvovirus B19, influenza, CMV and Epstein-Barr virus. In a later genetic analysis, a missense DCLRE1C variant was associated with V-gene and J-gene trimming of TCR beta chains, and the association was replicated in an independent cohort. Because HLA typing was unavailable for some donors at each locus, only the typed subset was used in association tests. Some IMGT-functional V segments, including TRBV6-2 and TRBV6-3, could not be told apart with the 87-base-pair reads, so those segments were excluded. A later analysis found that most CMV-associated TCR beta chains appeared HLA-restricted, with HLA associations seemingly driven largely by CMV exposure. The cohort was sequenced for TCR beta chains only, and without alpha or paired-chain data the features that could be detected were limited. A few of the identified cytomegalovirus-associated TCR beta chains were confirmed in vitro to be specific for cytomegalovirus antigens. A further reported finding was that TCR beta sequences accurately predicted the HLA-A and HLA-B alleles for most subjects in the first cohort. Correlated functional status among segregating V segments might reflect linkage disequilibrium, but an unknown experimental factor could not be ruled out. Across donors, most TCR sequences were observed very rarely, whereas some public TCRs were present in many individuals. In the study, 150 to 200 TCR beta chains were listed as associated with cytomegalovirus. In both the original and validation cohorts, the classifier was reported to diagnose cytomegalovirus status with high specificity and sensitivity. The sequencing pipeline was judged likely to have produced a cluster of highly shared sequence variants as a technical artifact. In a later genetic analysis, fewer N-insertions in productive TCRs were reported among donors in an Asian-associated ancestry cluster than the roughly 700-donor mean. The authors suggested that the approach could potentially be generalized to other disease states and immunological phenotypes.

The receptor chain draws on TRBV5-1 and TRBJ2-5; the junction holds 8 bases that match TRBD1. The clonotype was recovered from a woman aged 60-70 years in good health and CMV-seronegative. Sequenced input: PBMCs. The CDR3 corresponds to CASSFPGGGETQYF. The sequenced DNA is TGCGCCAGCAGCTTCCCAGGGGGCGGAGAGACCCAGTACTTC. With the portions outside the CDR3 filled from the reference TRBV5-1 and TRBJ2-5 genes, the complete variable region becomes KAGVTQTPRYLIKTRGQQVTLSCSPISGHRSVSWYQQTPGQGLQFLFEYFSETQRNKGNFPGRFSGRQFSNSRSEMNVSTLELGDSALYLCASSFPGGGETQYFGPGTRLLVL.